Presented here are 7 T cell receptor beta chains from one specimen sequenced in a study of blood T cell repertoires in COVID-19. Clones were read by immunoSEQ multiplex PCR, and TCRdb kept only the in-frame ones, dropping some. The top ten hold 0.9% to 0.95% of the sample, which has approximately 210,000 clones, around four fifths seen once. The sample comprised peripheral blood. These TCRs come from a man aged 55 to 70 with COVID-19, enrolled during active disease.

V gene TRBV9 combines with J gene TRBJ2-1; no clear D gene. CDR3 length equals 13 residues. CDR1 SGDLS and CDR2 YYNGEE come from the germline V gene. Trimming removed 0 bases from V and 7 bases from J, with 8 bases in between. Here the CDR3 reads CASSVGLVNEQFF. DNA of the CDR3: TGTGCCAGCAGCGTAGGGTTAGTGAATGAGCAGTTCTTC. The variable domain in full, completed from reference TRBV9 and TRBJ2-1, reads DSGVTQTPKHLITATGQRVTLRCSPRSGDLSVYWYQQSLDQGLQFLIQYYNGEERAKGNILERFSAQQFPDLHSELNLSSLELGDSALYFCASSVGLVNEQFFGPGTRLTVL.

CDR3 DNA sequence: TGTGCCAGCAGCCCTGGACAGGCAAACACTGAAGCTTTCTTT. It codes for CASSPGQANTEAFF. V is TRBV11-2 and J is TRBJ1-1, with 7 nucleotides matching TRBD1. The V gene's germline CDR1 is SGHAT and CDR2 FQNNGV. The CDR3 loop spans 14 amino acids. With 5 bases clipped from V and 2 bases from J, the junction kept 5 bases outside the gene matches.

The chain combines TRBV13 with TRBJ1-6; tentatively, D is TRBD1 (6 bases). V shed 4 bases and J shed 3 bases, with 19 bases lying between them. Germline CDR1 and CDR2: PRHDT and FYEKMQ (reference sequence). The CDR3 extends over 18 amino acids. DNA for the CDR3: TGTGCCAGCAGCTCCCAGACCCGAAAACAGGGCTATAATTCACCCCTCCACTTT. Its translation is CASSSQTRKQGYNSPLHF.

This chain uses TRBV28 with TRBJ2-7, with TRBD2 identical over 7 bases. Trimming at V came to 6 bases and at J to 2 bases, leaving 4 bases not matched to a gene. CDR1 is MDHEN, CDR2 SYDVKM, per germline. The CDR3 is 13 residues long. The CDR3 DNA is TGTGCCAGCAGGCCTAGCGGTACCTACGAGCAGTACTTC. Translation: CASRPSGTYEQYF.

This chain uses TRBV6-2 or TRBV6-3 with TRBJ2-7, with 11 bases that match TRBD1. Germline-derived CDR1 and CDR2 are MNHEY and SVGEGT. This CDR3 spans 16 amino acids. V lost 0 bases and J lost 2; bases outside the gene matches: 3. CDR3 in amino acids: CASSYSRGQGAYEQYF. In DNA, the CDR3 is TGTGCCAGCAGTTACTCTAGGGGACAGGGGGCCTACGAGCAGTACTTC.

This rearrangement joins TRBV7-3 to TRBJ1-2; D might be TRBD1 (6 bases). Germline CDR1 SGHTA, CDR2 FQGTGA. The CDR3 contains 16 residues. V was pared by 2 bases and J by 4 bases, with 17 bases between. The CDR3: CASSLGLVQGSYGYTF. CDR3 bases: TGTGCCAGCAGCTTAGGGCTGGTACAGGGATCCTATGGCTACACCTTC. The full variable domain, rest sourced from reference TRBV7-3 and TRBJ1-2, is GAGVSQTPSNKVTEKGKYVELRCDPISGHTALYWYRQSLGQGPEFLIYFQGTGAADDSGLPNDRFFAVRPEGSVSTLKIQRTERGDSAVYLCASSLGLVQGSYGYTFGSGTRLTVV.

The chain has TRBV9 and TRBJ2-5; TRBD1 agrees at 8 bases. V trimming: 0 bases; J trimming: 4 bases; junction bases outside the gene matches: 2. This CDR3 is 14 amino acids long. Germline-derived CDR1 and CDR2 are SGDLS and YYNGEE. The CDR3 loop is CASSVGQGAETQYF. Written as DNA, the CDR3 is TGTGCCAGCAGCGTAGGCCAGGGGGCAGAGACCCAGTACTTC.